The T cell receptor (beta chain) described here comes from a study of control samples from healthy donors and cancer patients. Profiled with immunoSEQ multiplex PCR; TCRdb holds only in-frame clones, not every one. The sample records about 150,000 clones, about 91% being singletons. The receptor was derived from a woman in her forties in good health. Material for sequencing was blood.

CDR3 sequence (DNA): TGTGCCAGCAGCGTAGGGGGTTGGGAGACCCAGTACTTC. Residues: CASSVGGWETQYF. This rearrangement joins TRBV9 to TRBJ2-5; D unresolved. CDR1 and CDR2 (germline): SGDLS, YYNGEE. Trimming left V 0 bases short and J 5 bases short, with 8 bases between. The CDR3 length is 13 residues.